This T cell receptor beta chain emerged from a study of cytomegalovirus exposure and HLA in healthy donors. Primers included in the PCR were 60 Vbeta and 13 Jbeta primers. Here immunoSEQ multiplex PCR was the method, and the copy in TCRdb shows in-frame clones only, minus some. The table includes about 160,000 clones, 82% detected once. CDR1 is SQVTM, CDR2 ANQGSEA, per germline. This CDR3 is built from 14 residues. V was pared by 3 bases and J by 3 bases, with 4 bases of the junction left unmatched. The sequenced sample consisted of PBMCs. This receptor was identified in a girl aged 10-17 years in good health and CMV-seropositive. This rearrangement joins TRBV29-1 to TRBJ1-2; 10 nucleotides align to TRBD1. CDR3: CSVDIGTGDYGYTF. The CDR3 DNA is TGCAGCGTTGATATTGGGACAGGGGACTATGGCTACACCTTC.